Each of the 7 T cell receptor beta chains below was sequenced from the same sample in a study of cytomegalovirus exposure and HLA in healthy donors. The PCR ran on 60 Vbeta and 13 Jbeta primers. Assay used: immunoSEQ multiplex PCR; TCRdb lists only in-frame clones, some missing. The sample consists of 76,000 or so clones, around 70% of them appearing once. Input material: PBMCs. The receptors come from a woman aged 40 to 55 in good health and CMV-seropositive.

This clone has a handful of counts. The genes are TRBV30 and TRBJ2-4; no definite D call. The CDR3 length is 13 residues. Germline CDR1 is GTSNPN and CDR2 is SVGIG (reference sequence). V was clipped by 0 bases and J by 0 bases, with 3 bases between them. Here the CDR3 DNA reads TGTGCCTGGAGTGTTCTAGCCAAAAACATTCAGTACTTC. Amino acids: CAWSVLAKNIQYF.

The CDR3 DNA reads TGTGCCAGCAGTGGGGACATGAGGAGCTACACCTTC. Translated, it gives CASSGDMRSYTF. The V call is TRBV2, the J call TRBJ1-2, with D perhaps matching TRBD1 (6 bases). There are 12 residues in the CDR3. V was shortened by 4 bases and J by 9 bases, with 12 bases between the two germline ends. Germline V gives CDR1 SNHLY, CDR2 FYNNEI.

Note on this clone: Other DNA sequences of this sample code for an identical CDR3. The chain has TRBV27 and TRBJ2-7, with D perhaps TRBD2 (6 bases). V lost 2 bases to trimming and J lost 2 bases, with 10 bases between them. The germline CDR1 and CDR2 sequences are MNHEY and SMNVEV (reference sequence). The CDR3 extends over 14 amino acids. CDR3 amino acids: CASSLAGGPYEQYF. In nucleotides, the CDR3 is TGTGCCAGCAGTTTAGCCGGGGGACCCTACGAGCAGTACTTC.

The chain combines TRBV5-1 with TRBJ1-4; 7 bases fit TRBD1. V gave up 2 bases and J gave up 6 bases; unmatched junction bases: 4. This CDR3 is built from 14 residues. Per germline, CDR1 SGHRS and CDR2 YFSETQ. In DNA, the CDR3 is TGCGCCAGCAGCTTTAACAGGGGAGATGAAAAACTGTTTTTT. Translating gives CASSFNRGDEKLFF.

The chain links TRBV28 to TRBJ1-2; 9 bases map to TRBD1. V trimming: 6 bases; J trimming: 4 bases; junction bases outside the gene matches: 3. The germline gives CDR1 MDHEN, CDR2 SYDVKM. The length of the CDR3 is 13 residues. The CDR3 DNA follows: TGTGCCAGCAGACAGGGGGCAGGCTATGGCTACACCTTC. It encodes CASRQGAGYGYTF.

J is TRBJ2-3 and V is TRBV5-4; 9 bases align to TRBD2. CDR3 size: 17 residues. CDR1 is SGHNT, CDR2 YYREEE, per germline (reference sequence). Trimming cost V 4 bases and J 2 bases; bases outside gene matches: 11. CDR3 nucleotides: TGTGCCAGCAGCCAGCATGGACTAGCGCCACCCACAGATACGCAGTATTTT. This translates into CASSQHGLAPPTDTQYF.

CDR3 protein: CASRAGTSGSRGQYF. DNA of the CDR3: TGTGCCAGCAGAGCCGGGACTAGCGGGAGTAGGGGGCAGTACTTC. The chain carries TRBV2 and TRBJ2-7; 14 positions agree with TRBD2. The CDR3 consists of 15 residues. Germline assignment: CDR1 SNHLY and CDR2 FYNNEI. Trimming removed 6 bases from V and 9 bases from J; junction bases left unmatched: 10. Using reference TRBV2 and TRBJ2-7 for the parts outside the CDR3, the full variable domain is EPEVTQTPSHQVTQMGQEVILRCVPISNHLYFYWYRQILGQKVEFLVSFYNNEISEKSEIFDDQFSVERPDGSNFTLKIRSTKLEDSAMYFCASRAGTSGSRGQYFGPGTRLTVT.